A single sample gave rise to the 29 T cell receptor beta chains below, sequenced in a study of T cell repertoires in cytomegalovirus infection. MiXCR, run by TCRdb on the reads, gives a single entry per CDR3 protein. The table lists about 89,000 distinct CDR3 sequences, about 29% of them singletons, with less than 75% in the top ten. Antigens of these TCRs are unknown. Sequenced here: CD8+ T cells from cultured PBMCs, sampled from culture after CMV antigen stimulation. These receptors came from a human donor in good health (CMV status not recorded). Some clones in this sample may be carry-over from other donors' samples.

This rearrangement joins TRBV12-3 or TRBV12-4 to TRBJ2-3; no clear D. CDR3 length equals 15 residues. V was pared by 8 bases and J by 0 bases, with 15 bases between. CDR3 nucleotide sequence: TGTGCCAGCCTAAAAAGGAGCTTAAGCACAGATACGCAGTATTTT. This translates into CASLKRSLSTDTQYF.

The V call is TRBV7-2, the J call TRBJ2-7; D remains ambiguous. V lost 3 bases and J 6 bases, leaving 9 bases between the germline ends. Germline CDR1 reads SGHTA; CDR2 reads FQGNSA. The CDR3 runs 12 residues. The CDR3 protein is CASSLSPGEQYF. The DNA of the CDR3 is TGTGCCAGCAGCTTGTCCCCTGGCGAGCAGTACTTC.

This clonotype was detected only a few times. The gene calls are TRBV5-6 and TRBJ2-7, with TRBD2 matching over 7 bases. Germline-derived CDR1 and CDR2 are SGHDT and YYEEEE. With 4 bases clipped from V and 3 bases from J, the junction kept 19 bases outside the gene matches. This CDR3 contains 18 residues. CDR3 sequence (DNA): TGTGCCAGCAGCCCTCCGGGAGGAGGATTGCTAGCGGACTACGAGCAGTACTTC. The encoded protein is CASSPPGGGLLADYEQYF. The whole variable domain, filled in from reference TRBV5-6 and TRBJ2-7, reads DAGVTQSPTHLIKTRGQQVTLRCSPKSGHDTVSWYQQALGQGPQFIFQYYEEEERQRGNFPDRFSGHQFPNYSSELNVNALLLGDSALYLCASSPPGGGLLADYEQYFGPGTRLTVT.

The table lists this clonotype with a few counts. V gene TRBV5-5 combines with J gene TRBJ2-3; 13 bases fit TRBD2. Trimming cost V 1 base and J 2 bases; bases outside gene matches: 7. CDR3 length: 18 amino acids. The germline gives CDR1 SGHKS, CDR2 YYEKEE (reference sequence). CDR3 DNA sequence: TGTGCCAGCAGCTTGACTAGCGGGGGGGCCACCTACACAGATACGCAGTATTTT. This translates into CASSLTSGGATYTDTQYF.

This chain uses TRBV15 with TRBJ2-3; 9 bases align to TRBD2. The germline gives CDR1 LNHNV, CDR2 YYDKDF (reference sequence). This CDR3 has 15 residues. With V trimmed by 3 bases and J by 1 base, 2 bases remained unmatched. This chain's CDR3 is CATSSLAGGTDTQYF. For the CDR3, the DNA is TGTGCCACCAGCAGCTTAGCGGGGGGCACAGATACGCAGTATTTT.

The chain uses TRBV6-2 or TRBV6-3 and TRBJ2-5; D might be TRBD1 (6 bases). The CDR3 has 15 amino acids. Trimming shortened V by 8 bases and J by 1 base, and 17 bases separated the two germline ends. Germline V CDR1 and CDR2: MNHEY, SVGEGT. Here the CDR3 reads CASRVPDSLQETQYF. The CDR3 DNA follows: TGTGCCAGCCGCGTCCCGGACAGCCTCCAAGAGACCCAGTACTTC.

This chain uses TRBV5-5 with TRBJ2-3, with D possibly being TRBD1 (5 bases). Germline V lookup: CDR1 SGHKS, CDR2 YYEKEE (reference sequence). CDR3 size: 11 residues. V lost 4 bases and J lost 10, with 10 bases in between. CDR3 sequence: CASSPGFAQYF. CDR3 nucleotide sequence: TGTGCCAGCAGCCCAGGGTTTGCGCAGTATTTT.

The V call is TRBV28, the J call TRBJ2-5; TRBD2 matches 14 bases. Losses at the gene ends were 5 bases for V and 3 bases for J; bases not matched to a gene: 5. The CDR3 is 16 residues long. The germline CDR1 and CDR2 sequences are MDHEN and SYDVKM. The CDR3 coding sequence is TGTGCCAGCAGTCCGCCGGGACTAGCGGGAGAAGAGACCCAGTACTTC. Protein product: CASSPPGLAGEETQYF.

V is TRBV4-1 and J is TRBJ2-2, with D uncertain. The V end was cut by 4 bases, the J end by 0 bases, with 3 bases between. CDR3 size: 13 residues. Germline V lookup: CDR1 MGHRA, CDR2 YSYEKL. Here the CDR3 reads CASSPTNTGELFF. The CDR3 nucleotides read TGCGCCAGCAGCCCAACGAACACCGGGGAGCTGTTTTTT.

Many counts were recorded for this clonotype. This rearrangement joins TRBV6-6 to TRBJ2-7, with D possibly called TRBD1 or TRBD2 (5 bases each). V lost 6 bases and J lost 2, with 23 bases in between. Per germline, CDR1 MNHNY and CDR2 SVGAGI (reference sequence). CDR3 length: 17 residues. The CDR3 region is CASSPREGTGRAYEQYF. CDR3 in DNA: TGTGCCAGCAGCCCGAGGGAAGGTACGGGGCGGGCCTACGAGCAGTACTTC.

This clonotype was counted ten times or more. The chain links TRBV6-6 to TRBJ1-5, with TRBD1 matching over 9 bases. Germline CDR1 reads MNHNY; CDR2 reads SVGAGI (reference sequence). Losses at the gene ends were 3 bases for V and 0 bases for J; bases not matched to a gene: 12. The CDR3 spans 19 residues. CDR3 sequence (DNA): TGTGCCAGCAGTTATCCCACGGACAGGGGCGGTTATAGCAATCAGCCCCAGCATTTT. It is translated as CASSYPTDRGGYSNQPQHF.

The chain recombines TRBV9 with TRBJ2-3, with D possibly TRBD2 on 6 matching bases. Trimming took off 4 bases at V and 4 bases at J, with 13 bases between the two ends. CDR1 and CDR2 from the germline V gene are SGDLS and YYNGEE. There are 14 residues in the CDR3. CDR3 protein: CASSSPGLSDTQYF. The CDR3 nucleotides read TGTGCCAGCAGCTCCCCGGGACTTTCAGATACGCAGTATTTT.

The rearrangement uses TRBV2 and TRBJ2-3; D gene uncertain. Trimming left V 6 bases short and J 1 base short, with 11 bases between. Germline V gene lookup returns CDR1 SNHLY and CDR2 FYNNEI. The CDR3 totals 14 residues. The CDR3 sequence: CASSTYFGTDTQYF. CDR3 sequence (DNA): TGTGCCAGCAGCACCTATTTTGGCACAGATACGCAGTATTTT.

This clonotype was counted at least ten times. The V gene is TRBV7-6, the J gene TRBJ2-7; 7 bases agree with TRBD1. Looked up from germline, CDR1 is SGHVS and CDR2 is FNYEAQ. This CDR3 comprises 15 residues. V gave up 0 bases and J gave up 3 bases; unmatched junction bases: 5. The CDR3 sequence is CASSLAQGEHYEQYF. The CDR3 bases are TGTGCCAGCAGCTTAGCCCAGGGGGAGCACTACGAGCAGTACTTC.

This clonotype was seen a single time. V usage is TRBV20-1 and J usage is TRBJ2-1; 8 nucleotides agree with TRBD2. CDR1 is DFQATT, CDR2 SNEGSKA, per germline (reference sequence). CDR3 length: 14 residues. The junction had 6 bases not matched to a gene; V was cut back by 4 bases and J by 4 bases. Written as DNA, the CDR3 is TGCAGTGCTATTCGGGGGGGCCGTTACAATGAGCAGTTCTTC. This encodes CSAIRGGRYNEQFF.

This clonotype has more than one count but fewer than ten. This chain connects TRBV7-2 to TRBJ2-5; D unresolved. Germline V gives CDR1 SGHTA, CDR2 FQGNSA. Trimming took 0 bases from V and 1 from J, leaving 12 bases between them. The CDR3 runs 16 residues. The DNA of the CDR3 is TGTGCCAGCAGCTTAGCCTTTGGTGGGGTCCAAGAGACCCAGTACTTC. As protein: CASSLAFGGVQETQYF.

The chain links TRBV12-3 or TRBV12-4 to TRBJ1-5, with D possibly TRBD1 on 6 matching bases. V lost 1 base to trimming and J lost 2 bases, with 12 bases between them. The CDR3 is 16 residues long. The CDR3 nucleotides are TGTGCCAGCAGTTTAGTAGCGGGGGCTGGCAATCAGCCCCAGCATTTT. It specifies CASSLVAGAGNQPQHF.

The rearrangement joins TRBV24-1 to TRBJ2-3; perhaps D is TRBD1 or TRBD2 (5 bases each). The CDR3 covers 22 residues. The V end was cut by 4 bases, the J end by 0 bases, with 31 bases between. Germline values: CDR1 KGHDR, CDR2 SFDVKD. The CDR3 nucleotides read TGTGCCACCAGTGACTTGGGTCCGGGACCAGTCAACACCCAAGTAAGCACAGATACGCAGTATTTT. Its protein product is CATSDLGPGPVNTQVSTDTQYF.

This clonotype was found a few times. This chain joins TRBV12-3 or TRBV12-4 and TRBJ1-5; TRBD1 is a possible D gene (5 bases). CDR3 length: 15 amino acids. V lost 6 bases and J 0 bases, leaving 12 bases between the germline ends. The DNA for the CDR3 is TGTGCCAGCAGCCCCGACAGATATAGCAATCAGCCCCAGCATTTT. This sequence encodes CASSPDRYSNQPQHF.

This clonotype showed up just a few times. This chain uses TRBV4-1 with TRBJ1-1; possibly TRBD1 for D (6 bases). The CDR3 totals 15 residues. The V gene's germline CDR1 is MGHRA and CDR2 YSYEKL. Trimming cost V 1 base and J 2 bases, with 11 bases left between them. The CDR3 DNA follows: TGCGCCAGCAGCCAAGGAGCAGGGGCCAACACTGAAGCTTTCTTT. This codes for CASSQGAGANTEAFF.

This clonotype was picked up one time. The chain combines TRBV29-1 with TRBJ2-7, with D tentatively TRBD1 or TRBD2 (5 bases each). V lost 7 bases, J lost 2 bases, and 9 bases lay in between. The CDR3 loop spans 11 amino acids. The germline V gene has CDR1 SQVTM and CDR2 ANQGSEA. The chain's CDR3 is CSGGTTYEQYF. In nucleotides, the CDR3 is TGCAGCGGGGGGACGACCTACGAGCAGTACTTC.

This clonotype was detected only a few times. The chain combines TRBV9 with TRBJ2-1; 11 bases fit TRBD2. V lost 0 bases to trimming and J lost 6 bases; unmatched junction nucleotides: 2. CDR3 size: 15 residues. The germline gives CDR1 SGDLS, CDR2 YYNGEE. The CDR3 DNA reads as TGTGCCAGCAGCGTAGGTACTAGCGGGGGCAATGAGCAGTTCTTC. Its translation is CASSVGTSGGNEQFF.

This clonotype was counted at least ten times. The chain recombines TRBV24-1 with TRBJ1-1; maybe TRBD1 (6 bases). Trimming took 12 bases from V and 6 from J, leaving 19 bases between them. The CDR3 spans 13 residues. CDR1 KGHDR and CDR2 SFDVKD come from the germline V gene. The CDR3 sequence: CAAEQGVIAEAFF. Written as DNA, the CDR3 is TGTGCCGCAGAACAGGGCGTTATCGCTGAAGCTTTCTTT.

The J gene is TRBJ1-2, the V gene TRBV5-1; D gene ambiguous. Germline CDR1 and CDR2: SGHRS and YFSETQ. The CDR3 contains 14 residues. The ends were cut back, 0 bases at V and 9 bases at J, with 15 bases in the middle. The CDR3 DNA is TGCGCCAGCAGCTTGGCCACCGGGCGGGTGAGCTACACCTTC. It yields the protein CASSLATGRVSYTF.

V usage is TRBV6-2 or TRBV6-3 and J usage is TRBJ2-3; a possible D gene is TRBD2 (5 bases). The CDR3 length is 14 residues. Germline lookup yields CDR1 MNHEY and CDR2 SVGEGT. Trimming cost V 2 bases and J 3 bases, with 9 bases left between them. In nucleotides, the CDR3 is TGTGCCAGCAGTTACGCCGGGGATACAGATACGCAGTATTTT. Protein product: CASSYAGDTDTQYF.

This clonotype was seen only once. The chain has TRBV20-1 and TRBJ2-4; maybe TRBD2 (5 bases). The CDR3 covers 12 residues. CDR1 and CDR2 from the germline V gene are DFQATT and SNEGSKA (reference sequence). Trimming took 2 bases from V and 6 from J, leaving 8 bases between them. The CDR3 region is CSARRTGNIQYF. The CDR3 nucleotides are TGCAGTGCTAGAAGGACTGGAAACATTCAGTACTTC.

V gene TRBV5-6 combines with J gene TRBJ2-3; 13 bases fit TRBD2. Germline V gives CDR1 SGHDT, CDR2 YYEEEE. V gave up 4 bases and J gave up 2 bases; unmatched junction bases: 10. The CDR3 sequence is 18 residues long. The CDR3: CASSAWTSGGDYTDTQYF. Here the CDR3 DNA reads TGTGCCAGCAGCGCCTGGACTAGCGGGGGAGACTACACAGATACGCAGTATTTT. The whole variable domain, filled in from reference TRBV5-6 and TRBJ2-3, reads DAGVTQSPTHLIKTRGQQVTLRCSPKSGHDTVSWYQQALGQGPQFIFQYYEEEERQRGNFPDRFSGHQFPNYSSELNVNALLLGDSALYLCASSAWTSGGDYTDTQYFGPGTRLTVL.

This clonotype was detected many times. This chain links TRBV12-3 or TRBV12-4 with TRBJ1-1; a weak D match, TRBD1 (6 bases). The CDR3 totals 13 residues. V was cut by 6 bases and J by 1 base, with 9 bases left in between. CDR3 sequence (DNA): TGTGCCAGCAGCGAGGGGGGGAACACTGAAGCTTTCTTT. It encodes CASSEGGNTEAFF.

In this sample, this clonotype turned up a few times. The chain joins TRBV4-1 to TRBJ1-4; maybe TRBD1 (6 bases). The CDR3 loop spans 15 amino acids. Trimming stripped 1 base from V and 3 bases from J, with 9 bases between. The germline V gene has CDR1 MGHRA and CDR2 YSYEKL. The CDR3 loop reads CASSQGTVANEKLFF. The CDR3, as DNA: TGCGCCAGCAGCCAAGGGACAGTGGCTAATGAAAAACTGTTTTTT.